The 16 T cell receptor beta chains listed next were all sequenced from one sample in a study of T cell repertoires in cytomegalovirus infection. TCRdb re-called the reads with MiXCR, one entry per CDR3 protein. The data show around 550,000 distinct CDR3 sequences, with roughly 29% seen just once and approximately 13% held by the top ten. Input material: PBMCs. These TCRs come from a human donor in good health (CMV status not recorded). Some clones in this sample may be carry-over from other donors' samples.

The chain is built from TRBV12-3 or TRBV12-4 and TRBJ2-7, with 9 positions matching TRBD2. The CDR3 totals 15 residues. The trim removed 1 base at V and 3 bases at J, leaving 4 bases unmatched. CDR3 DNA: TGTGCCAGCAGTTTAGGGACTAGCGTGATCTACGAGCAGTACTTC. Translated, it gives CASSLGTSVIYEQYF.

This chain joins TRBV6-8 and TRBJ1-1, with unresolved D. This CDR3 spans 16 amino acids. The V end was cut by 6 bases, the J end by 3 bases, with 20 bases between. Germline V gene lookup returns CDR1 MNHGY and CDR2 SAAAGT. The CDR3 coding sequence is TGTGCCAGCAGCGACCACCGGACCCCGCTCGACACTGAAGCTTTCTTT. Protein product: CASSDHRTPLDTEAFF.

This clonotype was observed a handful of times. This chain connects TRBV11-2 to TRBJ1-2, with 9 bases identical to TRBD1. Germline values: CDR1 SGHAT, CDR2 FQNNGV. There are 14 residues in the CDR3. Trimming cost V 5 bases and J 8 bases; bases outside gene matches: 9. The CDR3 DNA reads TGTGCCAGCAGCCCACCGACAGGGGGGGGGGGCTACACCTTC. Encoded protein: CASSPPTGGGGYTF. Using reference TRBV11-2 and TRBJ1-2 for the parts outside the CDR3, the full variable domain is EAGVAQSPRYKIIEKRQSVAFWCNPISGHATLYWYQQILGQGPKLLIQFQNNGVVDDSQLPKDRFSAERLKGVDSTLKIQPAKLEDSAVYLCASSPPTGGGGYTFGSGTRLTVV.

The chain combines TRBV7-9 with TRBJ2-1; D may correspond to TRBD1 or TRBD2 (5 bases each). V was cut by 4 bases and J by 7 bases, with 11 bases left in between. This CDR3 is built from 13 residues. Germline V gene data show CDR1 as SEHNR and CDR2 as FQNEAQ (reference sequence). The CDR3 sequence is CASSSGAGNEQFF. DNA for the CDR3: TGTGCCAGCAGCTCCGGGGCAGGGAATGAGCAGTTCTTC.

This clonotype showed up many times. The V call is TRBV7-8, the J call TRBJ1-1; D not certain. Germline CDR1 SGHVS, CDR2 FQNEAQ. Trimming removed 2 bases from V and 1 base from J, with 8 bases in between. The CDR3 sequence is 14 residues long. CDR3 loop: CASSLLGKNTEAFF. The DNA of the CDR3 is TGTGCCAGCAGCTTATTAGGGAAGAACACTGAAGCTTTCTTT. Variable domain in full (rest from reference TRBV7-8 and TRBJ1-1): GAGVSQSPRYKVAKRGQDVALRCDPISGHVSLFWYQQALGQGPEFLTYFQNEAQLDKSGLPSDRFFAERPEGSVSTLKIQRTQQEDSAVYLCASSLLGKNTEAFFGQGTRLTVV.

This clonotype was found many times. The chain employs TRBV7-2 and TRBJ2-1; 10 bases match TRBD2. After removal of 2 bases from V and 7 bases from J, the junction contained 11 bases not matched to a gene. The CDR3 has 17 amino acids. Germline CDR1 reads SGHTA; CDR2 reads FQGNSA. This CDR3 reads CASSLRGLAGVGNEQFF. CDR3 DNA sequence: TGTGCCAGCAGCTTAAGGGGCCTAGCGGGAGTGGGGAATGAGCAGTTCTTC.

In this sample, this clonotype turned up many times. The genes are TRBV7-2 and TRBJ2-3, with TRBD2 matching over 8 bases. V shed 1 base, J shed 0 bases, and the junction held 3 bases outside the gene matches. The CDR3 contains 16 residues. From germline, CDR1 is SGHTA and CDR2 FQGNSA. The CDR3: CASSLVSGTSTDTQYF. The CDR3 DNA reads as TGTGCCAGCAGCTTAGTTAGCGGGACAAGCACAGATACGCAGTATTTT.

This clonotype was recorded at least ten times. The V call is TRBV12-3 or TRBV12-4, the J call TRBJ1-1; D is perhaps TRBD1 (6 bases). CDR3 length: 14 residues. The V end was cut by 8 bases, the J end by 4 bases, with 17 bases between. CDR3 amino acids: CASGRGGAGTEAFF. CDR3 coding DNA: TGTGCCAGCGGCCGTGGGGGGGCAGGCACTGAAGCTTTCTTT.

The gene calls are TRBV7-8 and TRBJ1-5; a weak D match, TRBD1 (6 bases). V lost 8 bases, J lost 2 bases, and 19 bases lay in between. From germline, CDR1 is SGHVS and CDR2 FQNEAQ. This CDR3 contains 16 residues. Written as DNA, the CDR3 is TGTGCCAGCTCTTCGGGGGACATTGCGGGCAATCAGCCCCAGCATTTT. Amino acids: CASSSGDIAGNQPQHF.

The V and J genes are TRBV5-4 and TRBJ2-7; 7 bases match TRBD1. The CDR3 consists of 18 residues. Germline CDR1 is SGHNT and CDR2 is YYREEE (reference sequence). V dropped 3 bases and J dropped 4; count of bases not matched to a gene: 19. In DNA form, the CDR3 reads TGTGCCAGCAGCTCGACAGGGAACGGCCTTAGCGACTTTTACGAGCAGTACGTC. This encodes CASSSTGNGLSDFYEQYV.

The V gene is TRBV30, the J gene TRBJ1-4; D is unresolved. The germline V and J ends were trimmed by 3 bases and 8 bases, with 10 bases remaining between them. The CDR3 runs 12 residues. In germline, CDR1 is GTSNPN, CDR2 SVGIG (reference sequence). As DNA, the CDR3 is TGTGCCTGGAGCAAGATAAGCGAAAAACTGTTTTTT. Translated: CAWSKISEKLFF. The full variable domain, rest sourced from reference TRBV30 and TRBJ1-4, is SQTIHQWPATLVQPVGSPLSLECTVEGTSNPNLYWYRQAAGRGLQLLFYSVGIGQISSEVPQNLSASRPQDRQFILSSKKLLLSDSGFYLCAWSKISEKLFFGSGTQLSVL.

This clonotype was observed a handful of times. The gene calls are TRBV28 and TRBJ1-2; D is perhaps TRBD1 (6 bases). Trimming cost V 5 bases and J 4 bases, with 20 bases left between them. CDR1 is MDHEN and CDR2 is SYDVKM in the germline V gene. This CDR3 has 16 amino acids. CDR3 sequence reads: CASSPPTGTGIYGYTF. CDR3 sequence (DNA): TGTGCCAGCAGTCCTCCGACAGGAACGGGGATCTATGGCTACACCTTC.

The V and J genes are TRBV4-1 and TRBJ1-6; D possibly corresponds to TRBD1 (6 bases). The V end lost 4 bases, the J end lost 7 bases, and 17 bases lay between the germline ends. Per germline, CDR1 MGHRA and CDR2 YSYEKL. The CDR3 is 16 residues long. The CDR3 is CASSPTTTGFNSPLHF. The CDR3 region has the DNA TGCGCCAGCAGCCCCACGACAACAGGGTTCAATTCACCCCTCCACTTT.

The V call is TRBV7-9, the J call TRBJ1-1; no clear D. The CDR3 extends over 12 amino acids. From germline, CDR1 is SEHNR and CDR2 FQNEAQ (reference sequence). The germline V and J ends were trimmed by 4 bases and 5 bases, with 8 bases remaining between them. This chain's CDR3 is CASSSPRTEAFF. CDR3 sequence (DNA): TGTGCCAGCAGCTCCCCTCGTACTGAAGCTTTCTTT.

In this sample, this clonotype turned up a few times. In DNA, the CDR3 is TGCGCCAGCAGCTTGGACGGTACAGGGGGTGGTCAGCCCCAGCATTTT. It codes for CASSLDGTGGGQPQHF. The rearrangement uses TRBV5-1 and TRBJ1-5; 8 bases are a match to TRBD1. The germline V gene has CDR1 SGHRS and CDR2 YFSETQ. The V and J ends lost 0 bases and 6 bases, in that order; junction bases with no gene match: 8. The CDR3 length is 16 residues. Variable domain in full (rest from reference TRBV5-1 and TRBJ1-5): KAGVTQTPRYLIKTRGQQVTLSCSPISGHRSVSWYQQTPGQGLQFLFEYFSETQRNKGNFPGRFSGRQFSNSRSEMNVSTLELGDSALYLCASSLDGTGGGQPQHFGDGTRLSIL.

This clonotype was observed a handful of times. The chain joins TRBV4-2 to TRBJ2-7; TRBD2 aligns across 8 bases. The germline gives CDR1 LGHNA, CDR2 YNFKEQ. The CDR3 covers 13 residues. The ends lost 11 bases at V and 4 bases at J; junction bases unmatched: 10. The CDR3 DNA sequence: TGTGCCCTTCAAGGTCAGCGGGAGTACGAGCAGTACGTC. Amino acid sequence: CALQGQREYEQYV.